Below are 32 T cell receptor beta chains sequenced from a single sample in a study of blood T cell repertoires in COVID-19. Sequencing was performed with immunoSEQ multiplex PCR; in TCRdb, only in-frame clones are kept and a portion is missing. The table lists about 68,000 clones, 70% to 85% of them singletons, with roughly 10% in the top ten. The sequencing sample was made of peripheral blood. Source of these receptors: a woman in her forties or fifties with acute or convalescent COVID-19.

This clone came up once. V is TRBV11-3 and J is TRBJ2-1; 9 bases fit TRBD2. V lost 5 bases, J lost 6 bases, and 8 bases stayed unmatched. Germline-derived CDR1 and CDR2 are SGHNT and YENEEA. The CDR3 spans 15 residues. CDR3 protein: CASSPRLAVVNEQFF. In DNA, the CDR3 is TGTGCCAGCAGCCCCCGACTAGCGGTAGTCAATGAGCAGTTCTTC.

The rearrangement uses TRBV28 and TRBJ1-1; a possible D gene is TRBD1 (6 bases). V was clipped by 6 bases and J by 7 bases, with 12 bases between them. Germline V gene sequence: CDR1 MDHEN, CDR2 SYDVKM. CDR3 length: 12 residues. The CDR3 spells CASRPGQLEAFF. The CDR3 nucleotides are TGTGCCAGCAGGCCGGGACAACTTGAAGCTTTCTTT.

V gene TRBV28 combines with J gene TRBJ1-2, with D unclear. The CDR3 consists of 14 residues. Trimming took 2 bases from V and 2 from J, leaving 9 bases between them. The germline V gene has CDR1 MDHEN and CDR2 SYDVKM. In DNA, the CDR3 is TGTGCCAGCAGTTTAGCTGGGAGGAACTATGGCTACACCTTC. This encodes CASSLAGRNYGYTF.

The chain carries TRBV2 and TRBJ2-5, with D possibly matching TRBD2 (5 bases). The CDR3 consists of 20 residues. The V end lost 7 bases, the J end lost 0 bases, and 30 bases lay between the germline ends. From germline, CDR1 is SNHLY and CDR2 FYNNEI. DNA of the CDR3: TGTGCCAGCATTAAAAGGCCGCGAATAGGGAGTCTTTTGTACCAAGAGACCCAGTACTTC. Its translation: CASIKRPRIGSLLYQETQYF.

V usage is TRBV9 and J usage is TRBJ2-3; D unresolved. CDR3 length equals 14 residues. CDR1 and CDR2 from the germline V gene are SGDLS and YYNGEE. Trimming removed 5 bases from V and 2 bases from J, with 12 bases in between. CDR3 in amino acids: CASRVSPDTDTQYF. CDR3 in DNA: TGTGCCAGCAGAGTTTCCCCAGACACAGATACGCAGTATTTT.

This rearrangement joins TRBV7-8 to TRBJ1-1, with no clear D. The CDR3 runs to 15 residues. Germline CDR1 is SGHVS and CDR2 is FQNEAQ. V lost 5 bases, J lost 1 base, and 14 bases lay in between. The CDR3 DNA is TGTGCCAGCAGCGACGGAGTTCAGCCGAACACTGAAGCTTTCTTT. Residues: CASSDGVQPNTEAFF.

The CDR3 nucleotides are TGTGCCAGCAGCTCAAGGATATCGGCGGGAGGTAGCACAGATACGCAGTATTTT. This translates into CASSSRISAGGSTDTQYF. V usage is TRBV7-9 and J usage is TRBJ2-3, with TRBD2 matching 8 bases. Germline loops: CDR1 SEHNR, CDR2 FQNEAQ (reference sequence). Losses at the gene ends were 4 bases for V and 0 bases for J; bases not matched to a gene: 12. The CDR3 runs to 18 residues.

CDR3: CAWMGPGTGDNQPQHF. The CDR3 nucleotides are TGTGCCTGGATGGGTCCTGGGACAGGGGACAATCAGCCCCAGCATTTT. This sequence joins TRBV30 and TRBJ1-5, with 10 bases fitting TRBD1. V was pared by 4 bases and J by 3 bases, with 9 bases of the junction left unmatched. The CDR3 totals 16 residues. Germline V CDR1 and CDR2: GTSNPN, SVGIG (reference sequence).

The chain recombines TRBV7-3 with TRBJ1-1; 8 bases line up with TRBD1. Germline CDR1 SGHTA, CDR2 FQGTGA. After removal of 5 bases from V and 4 bases from J, the junction contained 6 bases not matched to a gene. CDR3 length: 14 residues. DNA for the CDR3: TGTGCCAGCAGCCCCGGACAGGGACTCACTGAAGCTTTCTTT. Protein product: CASSPGQGLTEAFF.

This sequence joins TRBV29-1 and TRBJ2-6; D is ambiguous. Trimming shortened V by 6 bases and J by 2 bases, and 8 bases separated the two germline ends. Germline CDR1 reads SQVTM; CDR2 reads ANQGSEA. The CDR3 loop spans 13 amino acids. CDR3 region: CSVDIPGANVLTF. CDR3 bases: TGCAGCGTAGACATTCCTGGGGCCAACGTCCTGACTTTC.

The chain carries TRBV2 and TRBJ2-3; 7 bases are shared with TRBD1. V lost 8 bases to trimming and J lost 4 bases; unmatched junction nucleotides: 9. The germline gives CDR1 SNHLY, CDR2 FYNNEI. This CDR3 contains 14 residues. The CDR3 DNA reads TGTGCCAGCCCCTCAGGGGGAGTCGCAGATACGCAGTATTTT. Translating it yields CASPSGGVADTQYF.

The chain links TRBV7-9 to TRBJ1-6, with D possibly TRBD1 on 5 matching bases. This CDR3 has 18 amino acids. Trimming stripped 10 bases from V and 4 bases from J, with 26 bases between. The germline V gene encodes CDR1 SEHNR and CDR2 FQNEAQ (reference sequence). DNA of the CDR3: TGTGCCACCCACGATAACCCTAATACAGGAGATTATAATTCACCCCTCCACTTT. Translation gives CATHDNPNTGDYNSPLHF. Using reference TRBV7-9 and TRBJ1-6 for the parts outside the CDR3, the full variable domain is DTGVSQNPRHKITKRGQNVTFRCDPISEHNRLYWYRQTLGQGPEFLTYFQNEAQLEKSRLLSDRFSAERPKGSFSTLEIQRTEQGDSAMYLCATHDNPNTGDYNSPLHFGNGTRLTVT.

This clone turned up a few times. The chain links TRBV30 to TRBJ2-3; perhaps TRBD2 as D (7 bases). The CDR3 runs to 16 residues. Trimming stripped 3 bases from V and 5 bases from J, with 21 bases between. From germline, CDR1 is GTSNPN and CDR2 SVGIG (reference sequence). For the CDR3, the DNA is TGTGCCTGGAGCCAGGGTGGGGGGGCAAAGGGAGATACGCAGTATTTT. It codes for CAWSQGGGAKGDTQYF.

This clone appeared a few times. The rearrangement joins TRBV12-5 to TRBJ2-7, with D perhaps matching TRBD2 (7 bases). CDR3 size: 16 residues. Germline V CDR1 and CDR2: LGHNT, FRNRAP. Trimming shortened V by 5 bases and J by 2 bases, and 19 bases separated the two germline ends. The CDR3 is CASGLRPGGAPYEQYF. The CDR3 coding sequence is TGTGCTAGTGGTCTTCGTCCTGGGGGGGCTCCCTACGAGCAGTACTTC. The variable domain in full, completed from reference TRBV12-5 and TRBJ2-7, reads DARVTQTPRHKVTEMGQEVTMRCQPILGHNTVFWYRQTMMQGLELLAYFRNRAPLDDSGMPKDRFSAEMPDATLATLKIQPSEPRDSAVYFCASGLRPGGAPYEQYFGPGTRLTVT.

The chain has TRBV28 and TRBJ2-5; TRBD2 matches 11 bases. The CDR3 has 15 amino acids. J lost 3 bases, V lost 3 bases, and 3 bases had no gene match. CDR1 MDHEN and CDR2 SYDVKM come from the germline V gene. The CDR3, as DNA: TGTGCCAGCAGTTTGACTAGCGGGATCAAAGAGACCCAGTACTTC. This codes for CASSLTSGIKETQYF.

V usage is TRBV15 and J usage is TRBJ1-1; maybe TRBD1 (6 bases). The germline V gene has CDR1 LNHNV and CDR2 YYDKDF (reference sequence). The CDR3 totals 13 residues. V was cut by 4 bases and J by 2 bases, with 8 bases left in between. CDR3 protein: CATSKQGNTEAFF. Here the CDR3 DNA reads TGTGCCACCAGCAAACAGGGAAACACTGAAGCTTTCTTT. Complete variable domain (other parts from reference TRBV15 and TRBJ1-1): DAMVIQNPRYQVTQFGKPVTLSCSQTLNHNVMYWYQQKSSQAPKLLFHYYDKDFNNEADTPDNFQSRRPNTSFCFLDIRSPGLGDTAMYLCATSKQGNTEAFFGQGTRLTVV.

The chain recombines TRBV19 with TRBJ2-1, with 9 bases fitting TRBD2. Germline-derived CDR1 and CDR2 are LNHDA and SQIVND (reference sequence). V shed 7 bases and J 8 bases; nucleotides not matched to a gene: 9. CDR3 length equals 14 residues. CDR3 coding DNA: TGTGCCAGTAAGGGTTTTAGCGGGAGACATGAGCAGTTCTTC. Translated: CASKGFSGRHEQFF.

Only a few counts were recorded for this clone. The chain uses TRBV6-6 and TRBJ2-1, with 12 bases lining up with TRBD2. The CDR3 has 14 residues. The V gene end was trimmed by 8 bases and the J gene end by 9 bases; junction bases not matched to a gene: 8. CDR1 and CDR2 from the germline V gene are MNHNY and SVGAGI (reference sequence). In DNA form, the CDR3 reads TGTGCCAGCCACGGACTAGCGGGACAGGGTGAGCAGTTCTTC. This gives the protein CASHGLAGQGEQFF.

CDR3 DNA sequence: TGTGCCAGCAGCCCGACTAGCGGGAGGGGTGAGCAGTTCTTC. Translating it yields CASSPTSGRGEQFF. The gene calls are TRBV7-7 and TRBJ2-1; 14 bases match TRBD2. In germline, CDR1 is SSHAT, CDR2 FNYEAQ (reference sequence). The CDR3 consists of 14 residues. V lost 5 bases to trimming and J lost 9 bases; unmatched junction nucleotides: 3.

This chain uses TRBV19 with TRBJ1-1; D is possibly TRBD1 (6 bases). This CDR3 is built from 13 residues. V lost 4 bases and J 3 bases, leaving 9 bases between the germline ends. Germline CDR1 is LNHDA and CDR2 is SQIVND (reference sequence). In DNA, the CDR3 is TGTGCCAGTAGTAACAGGGTTTACACTGAAGCTTTCTTT. Protein product: CASSNRVYTEAFF. Together with reference TRBV19 and TRBJ1-1, the CDR3 gives the full variable domain: DGGITQSPKYLFRKEGQNVTLSCEQNLNHDAMYWYRQDPGQGLRLIYYSQIVNDFQKGDIAEGYSVSREKKESFPLTVTSAQKNPTAFYLCASSNRVYTEAFFGQGTRLTVV.

This clone was counted a few times. V and J are TRBV18 and TRBJ2-7; 8 bases agree with TRBD2. The CDR3 loop spans 19 amino acids. The germline gives CDR1 KGHSH, CDR2 LQKENI. V lost 0 bases to trimming and J lost 6 bases; unmatched junction nucleotides: 19. The CDR3 bases are TGTGCCAGCTCACCACCCGCAGGGCTAGCGGGCGACCGGGGGGCCGAGCAGTACTTC. It codes for CASSPPAGLAGDRGAEQYF.

The rearrangement links TRBV10-3 to TRBJ1-2, with TRBD1 as a possible D gene (5 bases). The V end lost 2 bases, the J end lost 3 bases, and 10 bases lay between the germline ends. Germline CDR1 ENHRY, CDR2 SYGVKD. The CDR3 runs 14 residues. CDR3 nucleotide sequence: TGTGCCATCAGTGAGGCCTTAGGGGACTATGGCTACACCTTC. This translates into CAISEALGDYGYTF.

This rearrangement joins TRBV6-5 to TRBJ1-2; D not resolved. Trimming removed 6 bases from V and 4 bases from J, with 12 bases in between. Germline CDR1 is MNHEY and CDR2 is SVGAGI. The CDR3 is 13 amino acids. The CDR3 DNA reads as TGTGCCAGCAGCCCCGCGGGCCCCTATGGCTACACCTTC. Residues: CASSPAGPYGYTF.

This clone was detected ten times or more. V usage is TRBV2 and J usage is TRBJ2-3; 9 bases align to TRBD1. Germline trimming cut 2 bases from V and 4 bases from J; bases unmatched to any gene: 4. CDR1 is SNHLY, CDR2 FYNNEI, per germline. The CDR3 spans 15 residues. The CDR3 region has the DNA TGTGCCAGCAGTGAACAGGGACAGGGAGCAGATACGCAGTATTTT. It codes for CASSEQGQGADTQYF. The whole variable domain, filled in from reference TRBV2 and TRBJ2-3, reads EPEVTQTPSHQVTQMGQEVILRCVPISNHLYFYWYRQILGQKVEFLVSFYNNEISEKSEIFDDQFSVERPDGSNFTLKIRSTKLEDSAMYFCASSEQGQGADTQYFGPGTRLTVL.

J is TRBJ2-1 and V is TRBV24-1, with a weak D call TRBD1 (6 bases). Germline loops: CDR1 KGHDR, CDR2 SFDVKD. Trimming cost V 9 bases and J 3 bases, with 8 bases left between them. The CDR3 is 12 residues long. The CDR3 coding sequence is TGTGCCACCCGGGACAACTACAATGAGCAGTTCTTC. Amino acids: CATRDNYNEQFF.

This clone was seen more than once but under ten times. The chain couples TRBV7-3 to TRBJ2-1, with D perhaps TRBD1 (6 bases). V lost 3 bases and J 7 bases, leaving 10 bases between the germline ends. This CDR3 is built from 13 residues. From germline, CDR1 is SGHTA and CDR2 FQGTGA. The CDR3 DNA is TGTGCCAGCAGCTTCACACAGGGTAATGAGCAGTTCTTC. Amino acids: CASSFTQGNEQFF.

The chain employs TRBV6-5 and TRBJ2-7, with D tentatively TRBD2 (6 bases). Per the germline V gene, CDR1 is MNHEY and CDR2 is SVGAGI. V lost 6 bases, J lost 4 bases, and 16 bases lay in between. This CDR3 is built from 14 residues. CDR3 bases: TGTGCCAGCAGAAGTTCTGGCGGGACTTACGAGCAGTACTTC. Translating gives CASRSSGGTYEQYF.

CDR3 coding DNA: TGCAGCGTTGGAATGACGACAGAGAGCAAACCCTACACCTTC. Its translation is CSVGMTTESKPYTF. The rearrangement uses TRBV29-1 and TRBJ1-2, with a tentative D call TRBD1 (5 bases). V was pared by 4 bases and J by 10 bases, with 22 bases between. Germline lookup yields CDR1 SQVTM and CDR2 ANQGSEA. This CDR3 has 14 amino acids. Together with reference TRBV29-1 and TRBJ1-2, the CDR3 gives the full variable domain: SAVISQKPSRDICQRGTSLTIQCQVDSQVTMMFWYRQQPGQSLTLIATANQGSEATYESGFVIDKFPISRPNLTFSTLTVSNMSPEDSSIYLCSVGMTTESKPYTFGSGTRLTVV.

About this clone itself: This CDR3 is also generated by other DNA sequences in the sample. This rearrangement joins TRBV9 to TRBJ1-4; the match to TRBD1 covers 7 bases. The V gene's germline CDR1 is SGDLS and CDR2 YYNGEE. Germline trimming cut 2 bases from V and 5 bases from J; bases unmatched to any gene: 3. CDR3 length: 14 residues. CDR3 coding DNA: TGTGCCAGCAGCGTTTCAGGGGGAAATGAAAAACTGTTTTTT. Its protein product is CASSVSGGNEKLFF. Looking up the rest from reference TRBV9 and TRBJ1-4 gives the full variable domain: DSGVTQTPKHLITATGQRVTLRCSPRSGDLSVYWYQQSLDQGLQFLIQYYNGEERAKGNILERFSAQQFPDLHSELNLSSLELGDSALYFCASSVSGGNEKLFFGSGTQLSVL.

V and J are TRBV5-1 and TRBJ1-6; maybe TRBD1 (5 bases). The CDR3 length is 15 residues. Germline V gene sequence: CDR1 SGHRS, CDR2 YFSETQ. Between the trimmed V and J ends, which lost 4 bases and 8 bases, there was a span of 16 bases. The CDR3 sequence is CASSTGPGGDSPLHF. DNA for the CDR3: TGCGCCAGCAGCACCGGACCCGGAGGGGATTCACCCCTCCACTTT.

V usage is TRBV4-3 and J usage is TRBJ1-1, with D possibly TRBD1 on 5 matching bases. CDR1 and CDR2 (germline): LGHNA, YSLEER. The V and J ends lost 0 bases and 3 bases respectively, with 11 bases between them. This CDR3 has 15 amino acids. The CDR3 is CASSQETRVYTEAFF. The CDR3, as DNA: TGCGCCAGCAGCCAAGAGACCAGGGTGTACACTGAAGCTTTCTTT.

The gene calls are TRBV11-2 and TRBJ1-5, with TRBD1 identical over 8 bases. In germline, CDR1 is SGHAT, CDR2 FQNNGV. The V gene end was trimmed by 3 bases and the J gene end by 8 bases; junction bases not matched to a gene: 3. This CDR3 comprises 13 residues. CDR3 coding DNA: TGTGCCAGCAGCTTTGGACAGGGCGAGCCCCAGCATTTT. Protein product: CASSFGQGEPQHF.